This section outlines one TCR beta chain sequence together with its context. One end of the junction does not line up with germline, which may come from a read error. These data originate in a study of blood T cell repertoires in COVID-19. For the study at large: PBMCs, B-cell-depleted T cells, or T cells provided the cDNA or gDNA that made up the material.

As originally analysed: Researchers report that nucleated cell counts were estimated from reference gene primer amplification. The assay was immunoSEQ multiplex PCR, and TCRdb's table has in-frame clones only and misses some. The V and J calls and clone size come from that table; D and trimming were worked out from the DNA. This table has 150,000 to 190,000 clones, approximately 85% appearing once. Germline lookup yields CDR1 SSHAT and CDR2 FNYEAQ (reference sequence). The length of the CDR3 is 13 residues. The chain uses TRBV7-7 and TRBJ2-5; D possibly corresponds to TRBD2 (6 bases). This TCR came from a woman in her fifties or sixties with COVID-19, enrolled during active disease. Sequencing used peripheral blood. Written as DNA, the CDR3 is TGTGCTAGCAGCTTAGCCGGAGGGGAGACCCAGTACTTC. Translating gives CASSLAGGETQYF. Drawing the rest from reference TRBV7-7 and TRBJ2-5, the complete variable domain is GAGVSQSPRYKVTKRGQDVTLRCDPISSHATLYWYQQALGQGPEFLTYFNYEAQPDKSGLPSDRFSAERPEGSISTLTIQRTEQRDSAMYRCASSLAGGETQYFGPGTRLLVL.